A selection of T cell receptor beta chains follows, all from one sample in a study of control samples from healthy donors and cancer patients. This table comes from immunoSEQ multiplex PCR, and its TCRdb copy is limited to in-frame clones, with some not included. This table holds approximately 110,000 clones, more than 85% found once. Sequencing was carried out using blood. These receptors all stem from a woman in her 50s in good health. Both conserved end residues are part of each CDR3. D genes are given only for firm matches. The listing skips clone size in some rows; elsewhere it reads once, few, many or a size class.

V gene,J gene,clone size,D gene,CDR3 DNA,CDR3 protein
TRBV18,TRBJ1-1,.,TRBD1,TGTGCCAGCTCACCAGACAGGGTGAACACTGAAGCTTTCTTT,CASSPDRVNTEAFF
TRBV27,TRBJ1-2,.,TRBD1,TGTGCCAGCAGTAAACAGGGGGGGGGCTATGGCTACACCTTC,CASSKQGGGYGYTF
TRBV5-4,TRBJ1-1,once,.,TGTGCCAGCAGCTTCAGGGGCACTGAAGCTTTCTTT,CASSFRGTEAFF
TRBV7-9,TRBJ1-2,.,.,TGTGCCAGCAGGGGACCGAACGGTGCATACTTTGGCTACACCTTC,CASRGPNGAYFGYTF
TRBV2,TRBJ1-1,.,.,TGTGCCAGCCCTCTTTTAACAGGGCTGAACACTGAAGCTTTCTTT,CASPLLTGLNTEAFF
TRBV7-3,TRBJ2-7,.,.,TGTGCCAGCAGCTTAAACGCTTATACCTACGAGCAGTACTTC,CASSLNAYTYEQYF
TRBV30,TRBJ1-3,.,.,TGTGCCTGGAGGCAGCCTTATATCGGAAACACCATATATTTT,CAWRQPYIGNTIYF
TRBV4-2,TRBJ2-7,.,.,TGTGCCAGCAGCCACCTGGGAGAATGGCCCTACGAGCAGTACTTC,CASSHLGEWPYEQYF
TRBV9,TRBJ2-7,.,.,TGTGCCAGCAGCCCAGAAGAGGGTCCGCGGGAGCAGTACTTC,CASSPEEGPREQYF
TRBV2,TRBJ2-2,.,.,TGTGCCAGCAGGACGATCCCGACCAGCGGGGAGCTGTTTTTT,CASRTIPTSGELFF
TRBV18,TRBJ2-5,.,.,TGTGCCAGCTCACCACAGGAGGGCGGAGAGACCCAGTACTTC,CASSPQEGGETQYF
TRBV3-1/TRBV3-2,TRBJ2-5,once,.,TGTGCCAGCAGCCGGGTGTTGAGGGAGACCCAGTACTTC,CASSRVLRETQYF
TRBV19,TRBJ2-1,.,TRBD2,TGTGCCAGCGCCCGAGGGACTAGCGGAGACAATGAGCAGTTCTTC,CASARGTSGDNEQFF
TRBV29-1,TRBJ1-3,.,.,TGCAGCGTTGAGGTGGGAAACACCATATATTTT,CSVEVGNTIYF
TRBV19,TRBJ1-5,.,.,TGTGCCAGTAGCCCTGGGTTATATGGCTATCAGCCCCAGCATTTT,CASSPGLYGYQPQHF
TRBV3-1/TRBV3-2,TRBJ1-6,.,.,TGTGCCAGCACCCTCGGGGGGGCCTCTTTACCCCTCCACTTT,CASTLGGASLPLHF
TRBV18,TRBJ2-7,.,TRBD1,TGTGCCAGCTCACCTCGGGACAGGGTTTCTGAGCAGTACTTC,CASSPRDRVSEQYF
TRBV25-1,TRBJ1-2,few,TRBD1,TGTGCCAGCAGCACAGGGGGTAACTATGGCTACACCTTC,CASSTGGNYGYTF
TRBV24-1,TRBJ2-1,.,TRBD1,TGTGCCACCAGTGCCATGGGACAGGGACCCAATGAGCAGTTCTTC,CATSAMGQGPNEQFF
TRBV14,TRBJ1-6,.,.,TGTGCCAGCAGCTTGAGGGGAAGTAGGTCACCCCTCCACTTT,CASSLRGSRSPLHF
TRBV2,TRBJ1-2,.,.,TGTGCCAGCAACAAAGATGGAAAAACTATTGGCTACACCTTC,CASNKDGKTIGYTF
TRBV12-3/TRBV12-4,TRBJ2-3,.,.,TGTGCCAGCAGCCCAGCTAGCACAGATACGCAGTATTTT,CASSPASTDTQYF
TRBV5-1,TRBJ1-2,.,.,TGCGCCAGCAGCAAGACAGCTGGAGCTAACTATGGCTACACCTTC,CASSKTAGANYGYTF
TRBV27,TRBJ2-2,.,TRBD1,TGTGCCAGCGGCGACAGGGCCACCGGGGAGCTGTTTTTT,CASGDRATGELFF
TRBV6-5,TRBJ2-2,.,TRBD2,TGTGCCAGCAGTCCAGGACTAGCGCCCACCGGGGAGCTGTTTTTT,CASSPGLAPTGELFF
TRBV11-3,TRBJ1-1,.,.,TGTGCCAGCAGTACCAGATTGAACACTGAAGCTTTCTTT,CASSTRLNTEAFF
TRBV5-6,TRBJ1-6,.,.,TGTGCCAGCAGCTTTTGGGGGACACCCCTCCACTTT,CASSFWGTPLHF
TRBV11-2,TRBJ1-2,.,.,TGTGCCAGCAGCTTAGATTGGGCGGGTTTGGGTGGCTACACCTTC,CASSLDWAGLGGYTF
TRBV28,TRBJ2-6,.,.,TGTGCCAGCAGAGGTCAGGGCTGGGCCAACGTCCTGACTTTC,CASRGQGWANVLTF
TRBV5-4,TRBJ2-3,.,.,TGTGCCAGCAGCCCTCAGGGTGTCACAGATACGCAGTATTTT,CASSPQGVTDTQYF
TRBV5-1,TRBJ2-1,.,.,TGCGCCAGCAGCTTGGTCGACGCCAACAATGAGCAGTTCTTC,CASSLVDANNEQFF
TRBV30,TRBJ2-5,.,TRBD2,TGTGCCTGGAGGACGGGACTAGCGGGGGGAGGAGAGACCCAGTACTTC,CAWRTGLAGGGETQYF
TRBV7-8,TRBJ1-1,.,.,TGTGCCAGCAGCTTAGAATCAGGGCCGCGCACTGAAGCTTTCTTT,CASSLESGPRTEAFF